This TCR beta chain appears in the sequencing data of a study of T-cell reconstitution after alpha-beta-depleted transplantation in children. Study-wide points: Recipient T cells and thymic progenitors that survived gave rise to the high TCRbeta diversity observed at day 60 in some patients.

TCRbeta library construction was performed incorporating unique molecular identifiers. MiXCR, applied by TCRdb to the PCR reads, yields one record per CDR3 protein. The sample contains some 190,000 distinct CDR3 sequences, 8.5% to 14% of which appear only once. This clonotype was detected ten times or more. The antigen is unknown. Germline-derived CDR1 and CDR2 are MDHEN and SYDVKM. CDR3 size: 13 residues. V was pared by 8 bases and J by 4 bases, with 14 bases between. The V gene is TRBV28, the J gene TRBJ1-2; D is ambiguous. Sample: PBMCs, taken before TCRalphabeta/CD19-depleted stem cell transplant. The sequence came from a boy between 2 and 15 years old with acute myeloid leukemia, due to receive a stem cell transplant. In DNA form, the CDR3 reads TGTGCCAGCGCCACCACACCTGGCTATGGCTACACCTTC. Its translation is CASATTPGYGYTF.